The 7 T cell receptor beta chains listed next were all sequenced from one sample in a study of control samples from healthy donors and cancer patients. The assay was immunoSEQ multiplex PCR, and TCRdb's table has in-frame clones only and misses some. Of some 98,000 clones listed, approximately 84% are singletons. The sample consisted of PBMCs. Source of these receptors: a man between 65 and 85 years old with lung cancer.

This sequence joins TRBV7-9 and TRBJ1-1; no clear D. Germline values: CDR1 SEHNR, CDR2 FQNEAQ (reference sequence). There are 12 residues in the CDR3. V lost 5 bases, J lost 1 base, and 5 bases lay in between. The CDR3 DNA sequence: TGTGCCAGCAGCAACTGGAACACTGAAGCTTTCTTT. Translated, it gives CASSNWNTEAFF.

The CDR3 nucleotides are TGTGCCAGCAGCCCCGGGGGATACGAGCAGTACTTC. This codes for CASSPGGYEQYF. The chain has TRBV5-5 and TRBJ2-7, with D tentatively TRBD2 (6 bases). Germline V CDR1 and CDR2: SGHKS, YYEKEE (reference sequence). Trimming cost V 4 bases and J 4 bases, with 9 bases left between them. This CDR3 region has 12 residues. Looking up the rest from reference TRBV5-5 and TRBJ2-7 gives the full variable domain: DAGVTQSPTHLIKTRGQQVTLRCSPISGHKSVSWYQQVLGQGPQFIFQYYEKEERGRGNFPDRFSARQFPNYSSELNVNALLLGDSALYLCASSPGGYEQYFGPGTRLTVT.

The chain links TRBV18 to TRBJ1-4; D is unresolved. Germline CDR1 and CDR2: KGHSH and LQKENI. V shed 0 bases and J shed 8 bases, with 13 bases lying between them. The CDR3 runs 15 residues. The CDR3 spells CASSPPGRVGEKLFF. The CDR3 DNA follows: TGTGCCAGCTCACCACCGGGGAGGGTCGGCGAAAAACTGTTTTTT.

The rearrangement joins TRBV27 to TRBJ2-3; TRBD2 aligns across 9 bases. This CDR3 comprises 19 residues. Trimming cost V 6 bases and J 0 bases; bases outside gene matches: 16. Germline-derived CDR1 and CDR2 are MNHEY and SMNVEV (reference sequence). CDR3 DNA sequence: TGTGCCAGCAGCCATAGGCTAGCGGGAAATCGTTCTAGCACAGATACGCAGTATTTT. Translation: CASSHRLAGNRSSTDTQYF.

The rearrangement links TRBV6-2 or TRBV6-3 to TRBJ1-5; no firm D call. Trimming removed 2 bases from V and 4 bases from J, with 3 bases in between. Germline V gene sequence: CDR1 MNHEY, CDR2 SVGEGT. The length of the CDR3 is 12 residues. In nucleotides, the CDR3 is TGTGCCAGCAGTTACGGGAATCAGCCCCAGCATTTT. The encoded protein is CASSYGNQPQHF.

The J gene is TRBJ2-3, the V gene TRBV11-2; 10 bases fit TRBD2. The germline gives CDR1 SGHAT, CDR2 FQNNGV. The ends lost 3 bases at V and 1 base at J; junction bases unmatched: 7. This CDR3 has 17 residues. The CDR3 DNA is TGTGCCAGCAGCTTGGGACCAGGACTAGCGGGCACAGATACGCAGTATTTT. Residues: CASSLGPGLAGTDTQYF.

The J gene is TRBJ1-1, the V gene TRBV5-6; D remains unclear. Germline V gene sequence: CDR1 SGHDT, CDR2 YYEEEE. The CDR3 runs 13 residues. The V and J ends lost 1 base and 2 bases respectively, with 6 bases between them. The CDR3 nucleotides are TGTGCCAGCAGCTTGACGGTAAACACTGAAGCTTTCTTT. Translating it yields CASSLTVNTEAFF.